The 12 T cell receptor beta chains in this list originate from one sample, sequenced in a study of vaccination and CD4 T cells after COVID-19. With the Oncomine TCR Beta short-read assay, DNA from cultured CD4+ T cells was sequenced. TCRdb used MiXCR to reprocess the PCR reads, holding one entry per CDR3 protein. The sample has 8,000 or so distinct CDR3 sequences; roughly 31% are singletons. These receptors' antigens are unknown. The sample's treatment: 10-day PBMC culture with coronavirus spike peptide pools or control peptides (ViraFEST assay). Gathering of the CD4+ T cells, from the unexposed donor, took place before the COVID-19 pandemic (2011-2018). The material sequenced was CD4+ T cells from blood, cultured in vitro. The receptors stem from a human donor in good health.

This clonotype has a handful of counts. The rearrangement links TRBV5-1 to TRBJ1-1; the D is unclear. Germline V gene lookup returns CDR1 SGHRS and CDR2 YFSETQ. The CDR3 is made up of 14 amino acids. Trimming stripped 1 base from V and 0 bases from J, with 7 bases between. CDR3 nucleotide sequence: TGCGCCAGCAGCTTGTGGGCCATGAACACTGAAGCTTTCTTT. Protein product: CASSLWAMNTEAFF. Full variable domain (rest looked up from reference TRBV5-1 and TRBJ1-1): KAGVTQTPRYLIKTRGQQVTLSCSPISGHRSVSWYQQTPGQGLQFLFEYFSETQRNKGNFPGRFSGRQFSNSRSEMNVSTLELGDSALYLCASSLWAMNTEAFFGQGTRLTVV.

This clonotype was recorded a few times. The chain joins TRBV27 to TRBJ2-3; tentative D call: TRBD2 (6 bases). Trimming shortened V by 4 bases and J by 0 bases, and 11 bases separated the two germline ends. The germline V gene has CDR1 MNHEY and CDR2 SMNVEV (reference sequence). The CDR3 extends over 15 amino acids. The CDR3 DNA follows: TGTGCCAGCAGTTGGAGGGCACCAAGCACAGATACGCAGTATTTT. Translating gives CASSWRAPSTDTQYF.

The chain has TRBV6-5 and TRBJ2-5; D is possibly TRBD1 (5 bases). The CDR3 sequence is 14 residues long. Germline lookup yields CDR1 MNHEY and CDR2 SVGAGI. Trimming took 0 bases from V and 1 from J, leaving 6 bases between them. The CDR3 protein is CASSYSTAQETQYF. The CDR3 DNA follows: TGTGCCAGCAGTTACTCGACAGCCCAAGAGACCCAGTACTTC.

This chain uses TRBV6-1 with TRBJ2-7; the match to TRBD2 covers 10 bases. The CDR3 runs to 14 residues. CDR1 MNHNS and CDR2 SASEGT come from the germline V gene. The V segment lost 2 bases and the J segment 5 bases; nucleotides outside the gene matches: 3. In nucleotides, the CDR3 is TGTGCCAGCAGTGAACTAGCGGGGGTGGACGAGCAGTACTTC. Amino acid sequence: CASSELAGVDEQYF.

This chain connects TRBV6-1 to TRBJ2-5; TRBD2 aligns across 13 bases. The V segment lost 6 bases and the J segment 5 bases; nucleotides outside the gene matches: 12. Germline CDR1 is MNHNS and CDR2 is SASEGT. The CDR3 contains 17 residues. The CDR3 DNA is TGTGCCAGCAGGGGACTAGCGGGGTGGGGGGTCACGGAGACCCAGTACTTC. It codes for CASRGLAGWGVTETQYF.

In its sample, this clonotype was seen a few times. The gene calls are TRBV5-8 and TRBJ1-2; D unclear. V was trimmed by 4 bases and J by 8 bases, leaving 12 bases between them. CDR1 is SGHTS, CDR2 YDEGEE, per germline. The CDR3 contains 12 residues. CDR3 region: CASSETASGYTF. Here the CDR3 DNA reads TGTGCCAGCAGCGAAACAGCGTCCGGCTACACCTTC. The whole variable domain, filled in from reference TRBV5-8 and TRBJ1-2, reads EAGVTQSPTHLIKTRGQQATLRCSPISGHTSVYWYQQALGLGLQFLLWYDEGEERNRGNFPPRFSGRQFPNYSSELNVNALELEDSALYLCASSETASGYTFGSGTRLTVV.

This clonotype occurred once. The chain recombines TRBV6-5 with TRBJ1-1, with D hard to call. The CDR3 totals 11 residues. The germline gives CDR1 MNHEY, CDR2 SVGAGI. V was clipped by 4 bases and J by 7 bases, with 7 bases between them. The CDR3 here is CASSLASEAFF. CDR3 nucleotide sequence: TGTGCCAGCAGTTTGGCCAGTGAAGCTTTCTTT.

This clonotype was picked up a small number of times. The CDR3 DNA reads TGTGCCAGCAGCGCCACAATCGTGGCGACCAAAGAGACCCAGTACTTC. Amino acids: CASSATIVATKETQYF. The V call is TRBV7-9, the J call TRBJ2-5; D is ambiguous. From germline, CDR1 is SEHNR and CDR2 FQNEAQ (reference sequence). This CDR3 is built from 16 residues. Trimming left V 5 bases short and J 3 bases short, with 19 bases between.

This clonotype came up a few times. The V and J genes are TRBV7-9 and TRBJ1-5; D is perhaps TRBD1 (5 bases). The CDR3 has 15 residues. Germline CDR1 SEHNR, CDR2 FQNEAQ (reference sequence). Trimming shortened V by 4 bases and J by 6 bases, and 16 bases separated the two germline ends. CDR3 protein: CASSSEAGFGQPQHF. Here the CDR3 DNA reads TGTGCCAGCAGCTCCGAAGCAGGGTTCGGTCAGCCCCAGCATTTT.

The chain is built from TRBV9 and TRBJ1-5, with D possibly being TRBD1 (6 bases). The germline gives CDR1 SGDLS, CDR2 YYNGEE. The CDR3 sequence is 15 residues long. The V end lost 3 bases, the J end lost 5 bases, and 15 bases lay between the germline ends. This CDR3 is CASSARGGQDQPQHF. DNA of the CDR3: TGTGCCAGCAGCGCTCGGGGGGGCCAAGATCAGCCCCAGCATTTT.

The genes are TRBV11-2 and TRBJ2-5; no clear D. V shed 3 bases and J shed 3 bases, with 8 bases lying between them. Looked up from germline, CDR1 is SGHAT and CDR2 is FQNNGV. The CDR3 covers 13 residues. Here the CDR3 reads CASSFKLKETQYF. Here the CDR3 DNA reads TGTGCCAGCAGCTTCAAGCTAAAAGAGACCCAGTACTTC.

This clonotype counts as medium-sized. The chain carries TRBV4-1 and TRBJ1-2; 8 nucleotides match TRBD1. The trim removed 4 bases at V and 5 bases at J, leaving 6 bases unmatched. Looked up from germline, CDR1 is MGHRA and CDR2 is YSYEKL. The CDR3 totals 14 residues. DNA for the CDR3: TGCGCCAGCAGCCCGACGGGACAGGATTATGGCTACACCTTC. This encodes CASSPTGQDYGYTF.